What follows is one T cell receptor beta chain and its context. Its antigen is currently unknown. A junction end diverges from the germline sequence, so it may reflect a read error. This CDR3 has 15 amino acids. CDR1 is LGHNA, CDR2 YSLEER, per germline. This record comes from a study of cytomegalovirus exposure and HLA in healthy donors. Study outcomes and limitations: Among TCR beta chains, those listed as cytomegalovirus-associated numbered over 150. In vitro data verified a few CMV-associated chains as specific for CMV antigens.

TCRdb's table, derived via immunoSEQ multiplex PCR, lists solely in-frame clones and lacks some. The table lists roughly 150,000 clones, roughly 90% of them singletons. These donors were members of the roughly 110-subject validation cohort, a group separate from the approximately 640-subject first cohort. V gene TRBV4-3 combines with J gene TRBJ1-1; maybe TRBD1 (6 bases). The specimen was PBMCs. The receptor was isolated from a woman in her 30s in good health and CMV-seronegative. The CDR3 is CASSQAGTKNTEAFF. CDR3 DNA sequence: TGCGCCAGCAGTCAAGCCGGGACAAAGAACACTGAAGCTTTCTTT.